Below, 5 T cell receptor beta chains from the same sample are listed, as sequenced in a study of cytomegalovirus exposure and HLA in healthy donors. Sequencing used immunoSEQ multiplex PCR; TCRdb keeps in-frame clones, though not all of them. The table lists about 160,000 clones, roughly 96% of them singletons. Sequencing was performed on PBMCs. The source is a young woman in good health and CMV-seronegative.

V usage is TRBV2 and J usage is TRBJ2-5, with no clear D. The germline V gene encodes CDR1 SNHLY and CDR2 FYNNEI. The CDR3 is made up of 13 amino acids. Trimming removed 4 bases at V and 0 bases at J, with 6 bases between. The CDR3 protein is CASSGEYQETQYF. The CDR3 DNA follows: TGTGCCAGCAGTGGAGAGTACCAAGAGACCCAGTACTTC.

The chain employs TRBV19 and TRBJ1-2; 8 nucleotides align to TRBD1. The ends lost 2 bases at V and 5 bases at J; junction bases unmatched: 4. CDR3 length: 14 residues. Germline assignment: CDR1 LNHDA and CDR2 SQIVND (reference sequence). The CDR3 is CASSILGQGYGYTF. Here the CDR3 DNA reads TGTGCCAGTAGTATACTAGGACAGGGATATGGCTACACCTTC.

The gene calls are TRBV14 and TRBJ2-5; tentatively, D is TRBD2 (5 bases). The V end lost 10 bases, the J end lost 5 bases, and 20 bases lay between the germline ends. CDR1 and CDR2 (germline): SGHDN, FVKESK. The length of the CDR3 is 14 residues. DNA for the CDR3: TGTGCCATCCTGCTGGGCGGGCTATCGGAGACCCAGTACTTC. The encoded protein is CAILLGGLSETQYF.

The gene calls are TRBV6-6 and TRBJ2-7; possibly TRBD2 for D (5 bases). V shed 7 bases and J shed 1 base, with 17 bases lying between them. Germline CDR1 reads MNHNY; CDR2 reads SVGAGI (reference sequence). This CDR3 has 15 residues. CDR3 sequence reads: CASNPTGLGSYEQYF. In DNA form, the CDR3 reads TGTGCCAGCAACCCGACCGGACTCGGTTCCTACGAGCAGTACTTC.

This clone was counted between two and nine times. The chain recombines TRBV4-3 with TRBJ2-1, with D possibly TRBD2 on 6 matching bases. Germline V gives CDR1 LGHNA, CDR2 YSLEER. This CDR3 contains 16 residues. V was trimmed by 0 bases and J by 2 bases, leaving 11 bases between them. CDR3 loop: CASSQEFRTTYNEQFF. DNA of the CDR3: TGCGCCAGCAGCCAAGAGTTCCGGACTACCTACAATGAGCAGTTCTTC.